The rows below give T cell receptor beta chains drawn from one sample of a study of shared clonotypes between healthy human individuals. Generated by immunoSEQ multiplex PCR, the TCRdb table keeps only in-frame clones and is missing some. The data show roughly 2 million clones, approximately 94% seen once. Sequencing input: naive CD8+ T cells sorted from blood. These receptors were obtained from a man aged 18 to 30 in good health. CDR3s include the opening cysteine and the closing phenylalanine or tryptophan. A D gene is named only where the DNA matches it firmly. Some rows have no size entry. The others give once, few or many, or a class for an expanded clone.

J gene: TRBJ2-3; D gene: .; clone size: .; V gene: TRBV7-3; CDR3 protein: CASSSSGADTQYF; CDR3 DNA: TGTGCCAGCAGCTCCTCGGGAGCAGATACGCAGTATTTT
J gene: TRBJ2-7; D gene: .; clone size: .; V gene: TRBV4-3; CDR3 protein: CASSQGSGRVYEQYF; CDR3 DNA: TGCGCCAGCAGCCAAGGTTCCGGGAGAGTTTACGAGCAGTACTTC
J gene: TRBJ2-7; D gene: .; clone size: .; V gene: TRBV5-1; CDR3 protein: CASSLPSALEQYF; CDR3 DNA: TGCGCCAGCAGCTTGCCGTCTGCATTAGAGCAGTACTTC
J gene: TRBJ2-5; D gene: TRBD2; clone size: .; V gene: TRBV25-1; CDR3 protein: CASTGRALETQYF; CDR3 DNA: TGTGCCAGCACCGGGAGGGCCCTCGAGACCCAGTACTTC
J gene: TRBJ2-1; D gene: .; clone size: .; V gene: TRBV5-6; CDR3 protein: CASSFGAVTSYNEQFF; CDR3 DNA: TGTGCCAGCAGCTTTGGAGCGGTTACCTCCTACAATGAGCAGTTCTTC
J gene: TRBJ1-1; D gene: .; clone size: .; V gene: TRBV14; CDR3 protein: CASSQAHAGFTEAFF; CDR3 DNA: TGTGCCAGCAGCCAAGCCCACGCAGGGTTCACTGAAGCTTTCTTT
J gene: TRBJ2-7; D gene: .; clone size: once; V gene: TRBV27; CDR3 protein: CASRFGGELHF; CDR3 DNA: TGTGCCAGCCGCTTCGGGGGAGAGCTCCACTTC
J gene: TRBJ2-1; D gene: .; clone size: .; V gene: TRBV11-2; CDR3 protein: CASAPSTTTDNEQFF; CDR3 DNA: TGTGCCAGCGCCCCGTCAACAACGACCGATAATGAGCAGTTCTTC
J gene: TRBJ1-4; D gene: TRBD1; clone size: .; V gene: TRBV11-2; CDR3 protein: CASSFFRGNEKLFF; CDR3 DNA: TGTGCCAGCAGCTTTTTCAGGGGGAATGAAAAACTGTTTTTT
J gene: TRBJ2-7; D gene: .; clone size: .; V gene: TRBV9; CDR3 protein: CASSVAGLSYEQYF; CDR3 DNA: TGTGCCAGCAGCGTAGCAGGGTTATCCTACGAGCAGTACTTC
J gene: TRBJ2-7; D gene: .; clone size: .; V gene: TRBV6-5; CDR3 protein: CASSYFYSDRSEQYF; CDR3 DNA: TGTGCCAGCAGTTACTTTTACTCAGACCGGTCCGAGCAGTACTTC
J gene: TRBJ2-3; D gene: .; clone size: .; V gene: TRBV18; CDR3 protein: CASSPEGETTDTQYF; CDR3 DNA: TGTGCCAGCTCCCCCGAGGGAGAAACGACAGATACGCAGTATTTT
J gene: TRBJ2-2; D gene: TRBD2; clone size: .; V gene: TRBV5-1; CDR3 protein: CASSLALAGGPSPGELFF; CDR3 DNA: TGCGCCAGCAGCTTGGCGCTAGCGGGAGGGCCTTCCCCCGGGGAGCTGTTTTTT
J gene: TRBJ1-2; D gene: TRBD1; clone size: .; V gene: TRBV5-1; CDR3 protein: CASSPDREGDGYTF; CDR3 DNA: TGCGCCAGCAGCCCAGACAGGGAGGGAGATGGCTACACCTTC
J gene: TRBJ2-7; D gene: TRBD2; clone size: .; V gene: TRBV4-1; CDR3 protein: CASSQGTGLAGYEQYF; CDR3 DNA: TGCGCCAGCAGCCAAGGTACGGGACTAGCCGGGTACGAGCAGTACTTC
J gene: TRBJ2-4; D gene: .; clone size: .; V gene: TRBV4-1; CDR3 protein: CASSQVVGQDQNIQYF; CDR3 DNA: TGCGCCAGCAGCCAAGTAGTGGGGCAGGATCAAAACATTCAGTACTTC
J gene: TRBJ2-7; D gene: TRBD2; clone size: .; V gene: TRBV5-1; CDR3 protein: CASSLVSMGLDYEQYF; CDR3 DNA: TGCGCCAGCAGCTTGGTTTCAATGGGACTAGACTACGAGCAGTACTTC
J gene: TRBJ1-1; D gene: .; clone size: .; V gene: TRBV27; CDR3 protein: CASSSLSAATEAFF; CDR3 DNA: TGTGCCAGCAGTTCCCTGTCGGCGGCCACGGAAGCTTTCTTT
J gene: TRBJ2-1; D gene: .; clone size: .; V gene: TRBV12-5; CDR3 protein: CASGDDRQGEQFF; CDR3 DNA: TGTGCTAGTGGGGACGACCGTCAGGGAGAGCAGTTCTTC
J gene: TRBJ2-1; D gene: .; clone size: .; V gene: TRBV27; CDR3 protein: CASSLGFSYNEQFF; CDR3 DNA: TGTGCCAGCAGTTTAGGGTTCTCCTACAATGAGCAGTTCTTC
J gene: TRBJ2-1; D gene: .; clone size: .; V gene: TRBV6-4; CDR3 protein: CASSANEQFF; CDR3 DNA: TGTGCCAGCAGTGCCAATGAGCAGTTCTTC
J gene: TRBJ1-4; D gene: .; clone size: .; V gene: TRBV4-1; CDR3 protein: CASSYRRGQHEKLFF; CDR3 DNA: TGCGCCAGCAGCTACAGGAGAGGGCAGCATGAAAAACTGTTTTTT
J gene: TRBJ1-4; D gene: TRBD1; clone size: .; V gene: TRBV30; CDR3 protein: CAWGQGAKNTNEKLFF; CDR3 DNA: TGTGCCTGGGGACAGGGGGCGAAGAATACTAATGAAAAACTGTTTTTT
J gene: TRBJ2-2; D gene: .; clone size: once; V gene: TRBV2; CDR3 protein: CASSETGQGFSGELFF; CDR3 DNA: TGTGCCAGCAGTGAAACAGGTCAGGGATTTTCCGGGGAGCTGTTTTTT
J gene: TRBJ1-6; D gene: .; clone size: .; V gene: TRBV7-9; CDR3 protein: CASSPRVGVTLHF; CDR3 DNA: TGTGCCAGCAGTCCCCGTGTCGGTGTTACCCTCCACTTT
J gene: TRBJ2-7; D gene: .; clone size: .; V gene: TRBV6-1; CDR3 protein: CASSEFWGTGAYEQYF; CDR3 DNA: TGTGCCAGCAGTGAATTTTGGGGTACAGGTGCCTACGAGCAGTACTTC
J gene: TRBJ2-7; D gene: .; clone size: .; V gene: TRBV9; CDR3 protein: CASSVEAGGDEQYF; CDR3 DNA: TGTGCCAGCAGCGTAGAGGCAGGGGGGGACGAGCAGTACTTC
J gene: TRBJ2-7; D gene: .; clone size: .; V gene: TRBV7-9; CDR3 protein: CASSLATDYEQYF; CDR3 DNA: TGTGCCAGCAGCTTAGCGACGGACTACGAGCAGTACTTC
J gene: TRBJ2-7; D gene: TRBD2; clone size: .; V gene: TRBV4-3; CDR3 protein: CASSPGSGSEYEQYF; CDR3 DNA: TGCGCCAGCAGCCCAGGAAGCGGGAGTGAGTACGAGCAGTACTTC
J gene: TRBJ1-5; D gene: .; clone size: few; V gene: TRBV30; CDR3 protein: CAWGAENSNQPQHF; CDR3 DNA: TGTGCCTGGGGTGCAGAGAATAGCAATCAGCCCCAGCATTTT
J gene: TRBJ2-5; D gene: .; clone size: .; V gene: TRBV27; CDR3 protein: CASSSFLAAGQETQYF; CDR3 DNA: TGTGCCAGCAGTTCTTTCTTAGCGGCAGGCCAAGAGACCCAGTACTTC
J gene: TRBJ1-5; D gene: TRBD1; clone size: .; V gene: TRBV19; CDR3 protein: CASSDRGMGNQPQHF; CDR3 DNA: TGTGCCAGTAGTGACAGGGGTATGGGCAATCAGCCCCAGCATTTT
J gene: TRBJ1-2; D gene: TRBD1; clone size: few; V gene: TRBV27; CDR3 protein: CASSADRANYGYTF; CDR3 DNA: TGTGCCAGCAGCGCGGACAGGGCTAACTATGGCTACACCTTC
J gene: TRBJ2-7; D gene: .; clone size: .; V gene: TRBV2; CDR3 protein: CASSPGTVRWDEQYF; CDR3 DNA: TGTGCCAGCAGCCCTGGCACCGTCCGGTGGGACGAGCAGTACTTC
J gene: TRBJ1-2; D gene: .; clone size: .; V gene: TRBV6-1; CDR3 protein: CASSEVGGPNYGYTF; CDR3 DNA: TGTGCCAGCAGTGAAGTAGGAGGTCCCAACTATGGCTACACCTTC
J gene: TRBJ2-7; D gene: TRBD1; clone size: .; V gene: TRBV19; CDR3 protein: CASSIALTRGLPYEQYF; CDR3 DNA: TGTGCCAGTAGTATAGCACTGACGAGGGGGCTTCCCTACGAGCAGTACTTC
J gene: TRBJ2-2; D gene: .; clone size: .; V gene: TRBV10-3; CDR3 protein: CAISDAGELFF; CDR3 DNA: TGTGCCATCAGTGATGCCGGGGAGCTGTTTTTT
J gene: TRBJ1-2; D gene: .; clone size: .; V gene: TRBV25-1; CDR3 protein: CAKYPGGSRVYGYTF; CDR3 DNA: TGTGCCAAGTACCCTGGGGGGAGTAGGGTCTATGGCTACACCTTC
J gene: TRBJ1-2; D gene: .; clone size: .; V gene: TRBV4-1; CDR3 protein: CASSQGAYGYTF; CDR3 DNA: TGCGCCAGCAGCCAAGGAGCCTATGGCTACACCTTC
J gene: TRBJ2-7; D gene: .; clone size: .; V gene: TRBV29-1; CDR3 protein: CSAEKGSHEQYF; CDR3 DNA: TGCAGCGCGGAGAAGGGGAGCCACGAGCAGTACTTC
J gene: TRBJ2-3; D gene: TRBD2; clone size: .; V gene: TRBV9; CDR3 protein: CASSGRLAGADTQYF; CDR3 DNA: TGTGCCAGCAGCGGCCGACTAGCGGGAGCAGATACGCAGTATTTT
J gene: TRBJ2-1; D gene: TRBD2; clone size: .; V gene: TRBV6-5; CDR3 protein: CASSYSVRGGLDEQFF; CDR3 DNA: TGTGCCAGCAGTTACTCCGTGCGGGGGGGTTTAGATGAGCAGTTCTTC
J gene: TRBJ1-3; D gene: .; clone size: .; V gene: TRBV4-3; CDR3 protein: CASSQERDLGNTIYF; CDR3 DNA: TGCGCCAGCAGCCAAGAGAGAGACCTTGGAAACACCATATATTTT
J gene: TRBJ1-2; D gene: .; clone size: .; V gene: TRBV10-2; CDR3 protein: CASSDLGGYGYTF; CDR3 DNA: TGCGCCAGCAGTGATCTGGGGGGGTATGGCTACACCTTC
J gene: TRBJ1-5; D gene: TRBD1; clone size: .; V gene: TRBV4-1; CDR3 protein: CASSQVEPPETGSNQPQHF; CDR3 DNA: TGCGCCAGCAGCCAAGTTGAGCCCCCCGAGACAGGGAGCAATCAGCCCCAGCATTTT
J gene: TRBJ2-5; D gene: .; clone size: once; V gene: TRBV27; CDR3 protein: CASSYRGGITETQYF; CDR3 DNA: TGTGCCAGCAGTTACAGGGGAGGGATCACCGAGACCCAGTACTTC
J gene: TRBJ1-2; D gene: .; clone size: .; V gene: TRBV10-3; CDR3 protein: CAISSSGSDYGYTF; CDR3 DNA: TGTGCCATATCATCCAGTGGGAGTGACTATGGCTACACCTTC
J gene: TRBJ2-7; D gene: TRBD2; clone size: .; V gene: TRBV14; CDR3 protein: CASSQVAGGPYEQYF; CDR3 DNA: TGTGCCAGCAGCCAAGTTGCGGGAGGACCTTACGAGCAGTACTTC
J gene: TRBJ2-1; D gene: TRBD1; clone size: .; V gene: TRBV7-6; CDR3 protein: CASSGGTGSNEQFF; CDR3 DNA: TGTGCCAGCAGCGGGGGGACAGGTTCCAATGAGCAGTTCTTC
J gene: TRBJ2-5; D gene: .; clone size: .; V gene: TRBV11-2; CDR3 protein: CASSPKGGTQETQYF; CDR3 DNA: TGTGCCAGCAGCCCCAAAGGGGGGACACAAGAGACCCAGTACTTC
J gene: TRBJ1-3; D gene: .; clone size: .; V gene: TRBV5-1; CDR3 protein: CASSLDRSGNTIYF; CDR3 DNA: TGCGCCAGCAGCTTAGACAGGTCCGGAAACACCATATATTTT
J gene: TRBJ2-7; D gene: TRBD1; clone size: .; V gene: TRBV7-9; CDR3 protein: CASSAPGQGFYEQYF; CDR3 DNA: TGTGCCAGCAGCGCACCGGGACAGGGGTTCTACGAGCAGTACTTC
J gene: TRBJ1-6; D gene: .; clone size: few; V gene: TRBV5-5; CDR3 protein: CASSFDNSPLHF; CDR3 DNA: TGTGCCAGCAGCTTCGATAATTCACCCCTCCACTTT
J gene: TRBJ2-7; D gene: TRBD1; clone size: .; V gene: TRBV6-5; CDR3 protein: CASTGTGPYEQYF; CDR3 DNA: TGTGCCAGCACCGGGACAGGGCCCTACGAGCAGTACTTC